The 32 T cell receptor beta chains reported below all come from one sample, sequenced in a study of post-analysis software for immune sequencing data. General study points: Included in a set of roughly five TRBV segments more frequent in patients than controls were TRBV5-6, TRBV5-1 and TRBV20-1.

Built from TCR beta cDNA, the libraries had unique molecular identifiers in them. MiXCR was run by TCRdb on the PCR reads, yielding one entry per CDR3 protein. The table includes more than 500,000 distinct CDR3 sequences, 30% to 40% detected once. These receptors' antigens are unknown. Sequenced: blood. These receptors were collected from a girl aged 2-17 years with multiple sclerosis.

The genes are TRBV9 and TRBJ2-7, with 8 bases aligning to TRBD1. CDR3 length: 14 amino acids. Germline V lookup: CDR1 SGDLS, CDR2 YYNGEE. Trimming removed 7 bases from V and 5 bases from J; junction bases left unmatched: 11. The CDR3, as DNA: TGTGCCAGCGGCGCGGACAGGGACGCGGACGAGCAGTACTTC. Its protein is CASGADRDADEQYF.

This clonotype was seen a handful of times. The chain is built from TRBV27 and TRBJ2-7, with D unresolved. CDR1 is MNHEY, CDR2 SMNVEV, per germline (reference sequence). Trimming left V 2 bases short and J 7 bases short, with 12 bases between. The CDR3 covers 13 residues. The chain's CDR3 is CASSLSTGWEQYF. CDR3 DNA sequence: TGTGCCAGCAGTTTAAGTACGGGTTGGGAGCAGTACTTC.

This clonotype occurred once. J is TRBJ2-1 and V is TRBV7-6, with D perhaps matching TRBD1 (6 bases). The germline CDR1 and CDR2 sequences are SGHVS and FNYEAQ. V was clipped by 5 bases and J by 6 bases, with 11 bases between them. CDR3 length: 13 amino acids. CDR3 sequence (DNA): TGTGCCAGCAGCGCCTACAGGGCCAATGAGCAGTTCTTC. Its translation is CASSAYRANEQFF.

The chain combines TRBV4-1 with TRBJ2-1, with D possibly being TRBD1 or TRBD2 (5 bases each). V was clipped by 6 bases and J by 4 bases, with 28 bases between them. The germline V gene encodes CDR1 MGHRA and CDR2 YSYEKL. The CDR3 sequence is 19 residues long. CDR3 protein: CASSQYYTGDRLPYNEQFF. In DNA form, the CDR3 reads TGCGCCAGCAGTCAATACTATACCGGGGACCGCCTTCCTTACAATGAGCAGTTCTTC.

V and J are TRBV20-1 and TRBJ1-6; D uncertain. This CDR3 spans 14 amino acids. Germline V CDR1 and CDR2: DFQATT, SNEGSKA (reference sequence). V lost 1 base and J 3 bases, leaving 7 bases between the germline ends. CDR3 sequence: CSARVGLYNSPLHF. CDR3 sequence (DNA): TGCAGTGCTAGAGTAGGACTCTATAATTCACCCCTCCACTTT.

This sequence joins TRBV5-1 and TRBJ2-7; maybe TRBD1 (5 bases). This CDR3 has 15 amino acids. The V gene lost 0 bases and the J gene lost 0 bases, with 10 bases spanning the gap. Per the germline V gene, CDR1 is SGHRS and CDR2 is YFSETQ. CDR3 nucleotide sequence: TGCGCCAGCAGCTTGGCCCGGACACTCTCCTACGAGCAGTACTTC. It specifies CASSLARTLSYEQYF.

This clonotype was counted many times. The CDR3 DNA reads as TGCGCCAGCAGCTTTACCCAGACCCAGTACTTC. Its translation is CASSFTQTQYF. The chain has TRBV5-1 and TRBJ2-7; D remains ambiguous. The tail of the sequence fits TRBJ2-5 better, so the J call may be wrong. CDR1 is SGHRS and CDR2 is YFSETQ in the germline V gene. The length of the CDR3 is 11 residues.

This clonotype was seen once. The V call is TRBV4-1, the J call TRBJ1-2; D remains unclear. Trimming removed 0 bases at V and 6 bases at J, with 14 bases between. Looked up from germline, CDR1 is MGHRA and CDR2 is YSYEKL. The CDR3 covers 15 residues. CDR3 amino acids: CASSQEHPTRNGYTF. CDR3 bases: TGCGCCAGCAGCCAAGAGCACCCGACACGCAATGGCTACACCTTC.

The J gene is TRBJ2-4, the V gene TRBV7-2; 10 nucleotides line up with TRBD2. V was clipped by 1 base and J by 4 bases; unmatched bases: 7. CDR1 SGHTA and CDR2 FQGNSA come from the germline V gene. The CDR3 loop spans 17 amino acids. The CDR3 loop is CASSLEVLAGNKNIQYF. The CDR3 coding sequence is TGTGCCAGCAGCTTAGAGGTACTAGCGGGGAATAAAAACATTCAGTACTTC.

This clonotype came up a few times. The V gene is TRBV20-1, the J gene TRBJ2-5; D is perhaps TRBD1 or TRBD2 (6 bases each). Trimming removed 3 bases from V and 5 bases from J, with 10 bases in between. Germline assignment: CDR1 DFQATT and CDR2 SNEGSKA (reference sequence). The CDR3 length is 12 residues. CDR3 coding DNA: TGCAGTGCTAGCCGGGGGCTGGAGACCCAGTACTTC. Protein product: CSASRGLETQYF.

The rearrangement links TRBV12-3 or TRBV12-4 to TRBJ2-4; D perhaps matches TRBD1 (6 bases). This CDR3 is 13 amino acids long. The V end lost 2 bases, the J end lost 14 bases, and 16 bases lay between the germline ends. The CDR3 DNA reads as TGTGCCAGCAGTTTACCGGGGCACAGGGAGAAGTACTTC. Protein sequence: CASSLPGHREKYF.

The chain uses TRBV6-4 and TRBJ2-7; possibly TRBD1 or TRBD2 for D (5 bases each). Germline assignment: CDR1 MRHNA and CDR2 SNTAGT. The length of the CDR3 is 13 residues. Trimming cost V 5 bases and J 10 bases, with 18 bases left between them. The CDR3 sequence: CASSPGRGGLQYF. The CDR3 coding sequence is TGTGCCAGCAGTCCGGGACGGGGTGGCCTTCAGTACTTC.

The genes are TRBV3-1 and TRBJ2-1; the D gene is possibly TRBD1 (6 bases). The V end lost 4 bases, the J end lost 0 bases, and 10 bases lay between the germline ends. This CDR3 is built from 15 residues. Germline lookup yields CDR1 LGHDT and CDR2 YNNKEL (reference sequence). The CDR3: CASSPTGSSYNEQFF. The CDR3 nucleotides are TGTGCCAGCAGCCCTACAGGGAGCTCCTACAATGAGCAGTTCTTC.

This clonotype is labeled as medium-sized. The genes are TRBV10-2 and TRBJ2-7, with D perhaps matching TRBD1 (6 bases). The CDR3 extends over 14 amino acids. Trimming left V 6 bases short and J 2 bases short, with 14 bases between. Germline loops: CDR1 WSHSY, CDR2 SAAADI. CDR3 DNA: TGCGCCAGCAGGCCGGGACACCAAACCTACGAGCAGTACTTC. This translates into CASRPGHQTYEQYF.

This clonotype has at least ten counts. The gene calls are TRBV20-1 and TRBJ2-3; no definite D call. This CDR3 contains 11 residues. The germline V and J ends were trimmed by 3 bases and 1 base, with 2 bases remaining between them. The V gene's germline CDR1 is DFQATT and CDR2 SNEGSKA (reference sequence). The CDR3 DNA follows: TGCAGTGCTAGGGGCACAGATACGCAGTATTTT. The encoded protein is CSARGTDTQYF.

The chain is built from TRBV3-1 and TRBJ2-6; possible D gene TRBD2, 6 bases. Germline V lookup: CDR1 LGHDT, CDR2 YNNKEL (reference sequence). The germline V and J ends were trimmed by 2 bases and 0 bases, with 23 bases remaining between them. The CDR3 is 21 residues long. The CDR3 DNA reads as TGTGCCAGCAGCCAATATTATCGGGGGTCAAACTCATACTCTGGGGCCAACGTCCTGACTTTC. It encodes CASSQYYRGSNSYSGANVLTF.

The V and J genes are TRBV29-1 and TRBJ2-7; 9 bases agree with TRBD1. Germline CDR1 SQVTM, CDR2 ANQGSEA. Trimming at V came to 7 bases and at J to 4 bases, leaving 8 bases not matched to a gene. This CDR3 spans 13 amino acids. CDR3 nucleotide sequence: TGCAGCGCGACGACAGGGGGGCGATACGAGCAGTACTTC. Translation gives CSATTGGRYEQYF.

Of note for this clonotype: This may come from a read error, since a much larger clone is one base off. V usage is TRBV20-1 and J usage is TRBJ2-1, with D perhaps matching TRBD1 (5 bases). CDR1 is DFQATT, CDR2 SNEGSKA, per germline (reference sequence). The V gene lost 0 bases and the J gene lost 8 bases, with 17 bases spanning the gap. The CDR3 has 15 residues. The CDR3 spells CSARELGATLDEQFF. The CDR3 DNA follows: TGCAGTGCTAGAGAGTTAGGGGCCACCCTTGATGAGCAGTTCTTC.

The chain combines TRBV24-1 with TRBJ2-1, with unresolved D. This CDR3 has 11 residues. Germline loops: CDR1 KGHDR, CDR2 SFDVKD. The V gene lost 8 bases and the J gene lost 4 bases, with 5 bases spanning the gap. The DNA of the CDR3 is TGTGCCACCATGTCGTACAATGAGCAGTTCTTC. Translation: CATMSYNEQFF.

The CDR3 loop reads CASSQAGPDTQYF. For the CDR3, the DNA is TGCGCCAGCAGCCAGGCAGGACCAGATACGCAGTATTTT. This rearrangement joins TRBV4-1 to TRBJ2-3; no clear D. The germline V and J ends were trimmed by 3 bases and 4 bases, with 8 bases remaining between them. Germline V lookup: CDR1 MGHRA, CDR2 YSYEKL. The CDR3 runs 13 residues.

The gene calls are TRBV12-3 or TRBV12-4 and TRBJ2-3, with a tentative D call TRBD1 (5 bases). The CDR3 runs 16 residues. V was clipped by 7 bases and J by 2 bases, with 19 bases between them. This CDR3 is CASTLRSDRPTDTQYF. The CDR3, as DNA: TGTGCCAGCACCCTAAGGTCCGACAGACCCACAGATACGCAGTATTTT.

This CDR3 is CASGLVATGTQYF. For the CDR3, the DNA is TGTGCTAGTGGTTTGGTGGCCACGGGTACGCAGTATTTT. This sequence joins TRBV12-5 and TRBJ2-3; D not certain. The germline CDR1 and CDR2 sequences are LGHNT and FRNRAP. V lost 0 bases and J lost 8, with 9 bases in between. This CDR3 comprises 13 residues.

The chain uses TRBV7-9 and TRBJ2-7, with a weak D call TRBD1 (8 bases). This CDR3 is 17 amino acids long. Germline V CDR1 and CDR2: SEHNR, FQNEAQ (reference sequence). The V and J ends lost 1 base and 3 bases respectively, with 19 bases between them. The CDR3 DNA follows: TGTGCCAGCAGCTTAGAGAACAGGGGGGGACTGGGCTACGAGCAGTACTTC. It yields the protein CASSLENRGGLGYEQYF.

This chain joins TRBV10-2 and TRBJ1-6; D may be TRBD1 (5 bases). Germline loops: CDR1 WSHSY, CDR2 SAAADI. The length of the CDR3 is 16 residues. V lost 3 bases and J 12 bases, leaving 21 bases between the germline ends. The CDR3 region has the DNA TGCGCCAGCAGTGACTATCAGGGTGCGGGTGAGGGACCCCTCCACTTT. It codes for CASSDYQGAGEGPLHF.

This clonotype was detected a few times. This chain uses TRBV12-3 or TRBV12-4 with TRBJ2-5, with D maybe TRBD1 (5 bases). The CDR3 runs to 15 residues. Trimming stripped 2 bases from V and 4 bases from J, with 14 bases between. CDR3 sequence: CASSLKGSSLETQYF. The CDR3 nucleotides read TGTGCCAGCAGTTTAAAGGGGTCGAGTTTAGAGACCCAGTACTTC.

This clonotype was seen a few times. The CDR3 coding sequence is TGCAGTGCTAGAGATGTGCAGCGGGGGGGCCTCGCGCAGTATTTT. Protein sequence: CSARDVQRGGLAQYF. This chain links TRBV20-1 with TRBJ2-3; 10 bases align to TRBD2. Trimming at V came to 0 bases and at J to 10 bases, leaving 10 bases not matched to a gene. The CDR3 contains 15 residues. CDR1 DFQATT and CDR2 SNEGSKA come from the germline V gene (reference sequence).

This clonotype was picked up a small number of times. The V and J genes are TRBV7-7 and TRBJ2-7, with TRBD1 matching over 10 bases. There are 19 residues in the CDR3. The ends lost 2 bases at V and 0 bases at J; junction bases unmatched: 13. Germline values: CDR1 SSHAT, CDR2 FNYEAQ (reference sequence). The DNA for the CDR3 is TGTGCCAGCAGCTTACTCCGGGACAGGGGTTTTTTGAGCTCCTACGAGCAGTACTTC. It translates to CASSLLRDRGFLSSYEQYF.

Only a few counts were recorded for this clonotype. This chain joins TRBV20-1 and TRBJ2-1; D is tentatively TRBD1 or TRBD2 (5 bases each). The V and J ends lost 6 bases and 5 bases respectively, with 17 bases between them. The CDR3 spans 14 residues. The germline CDR1 and CDR2 sequences are DFQATT and SNEGSKA (reference sequence). The DNA for the CDR3 is TGCAGTGCCCGGGGCGCGACAGCTAACAATGAGCAGTTCTTC. As protein: CSARGATANNEQFF.

This chain connects TRBV28 to TRBJ1-2; D is ambiguous. Trimming left V 8 bases short and J 12 bases short, with 13 bases between. The CDR3 contains 10 residues. Germline V lookup: CDR1 MDHEN, CDR2 SYDVKM. The CDR3: CASGLSRDTF. As DNA, the CDR3 is TGTGCCAGCGGACTGAGCCGGGACACCTTC.

This sequence joins TRBV20-1 and TRBJ2-1, with unresolved D. Looked up from germline, CDR1 is DFQATT and CDR2 is SNEGSKA (reference sequence). V was pared by 2 bases and J by 6 bases, with 20 bases between. The CDR3 extends over 16 amino acids. CDR3 loop: CSARNRAAHQLNEQFF. CDR3 nucleotides: TGCAGTGCTAGAAATAGGGCGGCCCACCAGCTCAATGAGCAGTTCTTC.

This clonotype turned up a few times. The chain joins TRBV6-1 to TRBJ2-1, with D unresolved. This CDR3 contains 15 residues. V lost 1 base to trimming and J lost 4 bases, with 11 bases between them. Germline-derived CDR1 and CDR2 are MNHNS and SASEGT. The CDR3 loop reads CASSEDAGSYNEQFF. The CDR3 DNA is TGTGCCAGCAGTGAAGACGCCGGATCGTACAATGAGCAGTTCTTC.

The chain couples TRBV6-5 to TRBJ1-2, with 9 bases matching TRBD1. The V segment lost 4 bases and the J segment 4 bases; nucleotides outside the gene matches: 7. This CDR3 has 15 amino acids. Germline-derived CDR1 and CDR2 are MNHEY and SVGAGI. CDR3 DNA sequence: TGTGCCAGCAGTTCCCCGGGACAGGGATTCTATGGCTACACCTTC. Amino acid sequence: CASSSPGQGFYGYTF.